The TCR beta chain described here comes from a study of T cells in Graves' hyperthyroidism and ophthalmopathy. Notes on the study in general: In simple terms, a model built on 13 V-J features told ophthalmopathy apart from stable hyperthyroidism.

RNA transcripts gave rise to amplified TCR beta CDR3 regions. An initial round of RT-PCR targeting the TCR CDR3 relied on the HTBI primer set. TCRdb processed the multiplex PCR reads anew with MiXCR; each CDR3 protein has one entry. Of some 580,000 distinct CDR3 sequences in the sample, 16% were seen once. This clonotype was seen repeatedly, ten times or more. Its antigen remains unidentified. Trimming took off 3 bases at V and 2 bases at J, with 11 bases between the two ends. CDR3 length: 15 amino acids. Ophthalmopathy cases met thresholds of Clinical Activity Score at least 3, NOSPECS grade at least 4 and duration under 3 months.

Sequenced input: blood. This sequence was found in a woman aged 40 to 50 with Graves' ophthalmopathy. The chain has TRBV12-3 or TRBV12-4 and TRBJ1-5, with a possible D match to TRBD1 (5 bases). In nucleotides, the CDR3 is TGTGCCAGCAGTTTGGCAGGGCTTGGCAATCAGCCCCAGCATTTT. It yields the protein CASSLAGLGNQPQHF.